What follows are 19 T cell receptor beta chains derived from one specimen sequenced in a study of Graves' ophthalmopathy and Graves' hyperthyroidism. RNA served as the template for amplifying TCR beta CDR3 regions. Investigators did first-round RT-PCR with HTBI primers, then second-round multiplex PCR. TCRdb fed the multiplex PCR reads into MiXCR, producing one record per CDR3 protein. The sample holds a few hundred thousand distinct CDR3 sequences, around 18% seen once. Sequences were obtained from peripheral blood. These TCRs come from a woman between 18 and 30 years old with Graves' ophthalmopathy.

This clonotype was seen repeatedly, ten times or more. V and J are TRBV27 and TRBJ1-6; D gene ambiguous. The CDR3 is 14 amino acids. V lost 3 bases to trimming and J lost 5 bases, with 8 bases between them. The germline V gene has CDR1 MNHEY and CDR2 SMNVEV (reference sequence). The CDR3 protein is CASSLMGNNSPLHF. CDR3 DNA: TGTGCCAGCAGTTTGATGGGGAATAATTCACCCCTCCACTTT.

This clonotype was observed a handful of times. This rearrangement joins TRBV7-2 to TRBJ1-5, with D unclear. V shed 5 bases and J shed 6 bases, with 14 bases lying between them. CDR1 SGHTA and CDR2 FQGNSA come from the germline V gene. CDR3 length: 14 amino acids. The CDR3 nucleotides read TGTGCCAGCAGCGCATGGGAGGTTAGTCAGCCCCAGCATTTT. Translating gives CASSAWEVSQPQHF.

V is TRBV5-1 and J is TRBJ1-6; 8 nucleotides line up with TRBD1. The V segment lost 0 bases and the J segment 10 bases; nucleotides outside the gene matches: 6. The CDR3 totals 15 residues. Germline V gives CDR1 SGHRS, CDR2 YFSETQ. DNA for the CDR3: TGCGCCAGCAGCTTGGTACCAGGGGGCGGATCACCCCTCCACTTT. Translation gives CASSLVPGGGSPLHF.

The genes are TRBV29-1 and TRBJ2-5, with D maybe TRBD1 (5 bases). Germline CDR1 is SQVTM and CDR2 is ANQGSEA. This CDR3 has 12 residues. Between the trimmed V and J ends, which lost 7 bases and 1 base, there was a span of 10 bases. CDR3 loop: CSAQGGQETQYF. The CDR3 region has the DNA TGCAGCGCCCAGGGCGGCCAAGAGACCCAGTACTTC.

This clonotype appeared once. V gene TRBV6-2 or TRBV6-3 combines with J gene TRBJ2-5, with 7 nucleotides matching TRBD2. Germline V gene sequence: CDR1 MNHEY, CDR2 SVGEGT. The length of the CDR3 is 16 residues. The ends lost 5 bases at V and 1 base at J; junction bases unmatched: 10. CDR3 sequence: CASSGSGLLRQETQYF. As DNA, the CDR3 is TGTGCCAGCAGTGGGTCGGGACTACTCCGCCAAGAGACCCAGTACTTC.

This clonotype was seen ten or more times. The chain has TRBV2 and TRBJ1-5; no clear D gene. Germline V CDR1 and CDR2: SNHLY, FYNNEI. V shed 6 bases and J shed 0 bases, with 15 bases lying between them. The CDR3 has 16 residues. The CDR3 coding sequence is TGTGCCAGCAGAAAGATTGGACGGGATAGCAATCAGCCCCAGCATTTT. This encodes CASRKIGRDSNQPQHF.

This clonotype was seen many times. The rearrangement joins TRBV20-1 to TRBJ2-5; the match to TRBD2 covers 11 bases. The CDR3 totals 14 residues. Per the germline V gene, CDR1 is DFQATT and CDR2 is SNEGSKA (reference sequence). Trimming at V came to 5 bases and at J to 4 bases, leaving 6 bases not matched to a gene. Here the CDR3 reads CSAPVAGGLETQYF. CDR3 bases: TGCAGTGCTCCGGTAGCGGGGGGGTTAGAGACCCAGTACTTC.

This clonotype has at least ten counts. The chain links TRBV14 to TRBJ2-7; D is unclear. CDR3 length: 15 amino acids. In germline, CDR1 is SGHDN, CDR2 FVKESK. Trimming stripped 1 base from V and 1 base from J, with 11 bases between. The CDR3 protein is CASSQVGPFSYEQYF. The CDR3 nucleotides are TGTGCCAGCAGCCAAGTCGGGCCGTTTTCCTACGAGCAGTACTTC.

This chain connects TRBV6-1 to TRBJ1-1, with no clear D. Germline CDR1 MNHNS, CDR2 SASEGT. This CDR3 comprises 14 residues. The V gene lost 9 bases and the J gene lost 0 bases, with 14 bases spanning the gap. The CDR3 spells CASKGGVMNTEAFF. The CDR3, as DNA: TGTGCCAGTAAGGGCGGGGTTATGAACACTGAAGCTTTCTTT.

This clonotype was seen many times. The chain is built from TRBV28 and TRBJ2-7, with TRBD1 matching over 8 bases. The CDR3 runs to 14 residues. Germline-derived CDR1 and CDR2 are MDHEN and SYDVKM. V lost 3 bases and J lost 5; bases outside the gene matches: 6. The CDR3 loop reads CASSFLGQGNEQYF. The DNA for the CDR3 is TGTGCCAGCAGTTTCCTAGGACAGGGCAACGAGCAGTACTTC.

This sequence joins TRBV7-2 and TRBJ1-6, with no clear D. Germline V gene lookup returns CDR1 SGHTA and CDR2 FQGNSA. Deletions cut 5 bases from V and 10 bases from J, with 15 bases between. This CDR3 spans 14 amino acids. This CDR3 reads CASSQEGHGSPLHF. The CDR3 nucleotides read TGTGCCAGCAGCCAAGAAGGGCACGGATCACCCCTCCACTTT.

This clonotype was recorded at least ten times. This rearrangement joins TRBV5-1 to TRBJ2-2; the match to TRBD2 covers 8 bases. Germline assignment: CDR1 SGHRS and CDR2 YFSETQ. The CDR3 is 15 amino acids. V gave up 0 bases and J gave up 4 bases; unmatched junction bases: 2. The CDR3: CASSLGLAPTGELFF. CDR3 bases: TGCGCCAGCAGCTTGGGACTAGCGCCCACCGGGGAGCTGTTTTTT.

In this sample, this clonotype turned up many times. This chain connects TRBV6-5 to TRBJ2-7, with TRBD2 identical over 7 bases. Germline V CDR1 and CDR2: MNHEY, SVGAGI. The length of the CDR3 is 15 residues. V was pared by 1 base and J by 5 bases, with 8 bases of the junction left unmatched. In nucleotides, the CDR3 is TGTGCCAGCAGTTACTATGCGGGAGTACGCCACGAGCAGTACTTC. The encoded protein is CASSYYAGVRHEQYF.

The V call is TRBV28, the J call TRBJ1-1; unclear D gene. V lost 3 bases, J lost 4 bases, and 6 bases lay in between. The germline gives CDR1 MDHEN, CDR2 SYDVKM. This CDR3 region has 12 residues. In DNA form, the CDR3 reads TGTGCCAGCAGTTTTGGTGTCACTGAAGCTTTCTTT. This sequence encodes CASSFGVTEAFF.

This clonotype showed up just a few times. The rearrangement links TRBV12-3 or TRBV12-4 to TRBJ1-2; D perhaps matches TRBD1 (5 bases). This CDR3 has 15 residues. Trimming left V 2 bases short and J 2 bases short, with 12 bases between. CDR3 sequence reads: CASSLTRRDNYGYTF. CDR3 bases: TGTGCCAGCAGTTTAACGCGACGGGACAACTATGGCTACACCTTC.

This clonotype was detected many times. The gene calls are TRBV28 and TRBJ1-2; D may be TRBD1 (5 bases). This CDR3 has 12 residues. Germline-derived CDR1 and CDR2 are MDHEN and SYDVKM. Trimming removed 8 bases from V and 3 bases from J, with 10 bases in between. The CDR3 here is CASGARDYGYTF. The DNA for the CDR3 is TGTGCCAGCGGGGCCAGGGACTATGGCTACACCTTC.

The chain uses TRBV6-2 or TRBV6-3 and TRBJ1-1; TRBD1 is a possible D gene (6 bases). Trimming stripped 5 bases from V and 5 bases from J, with 12 bases between. The germline V gene has CDR1 MNHEY and CDR2 SVGEGT. The CDR3 has 13 amino acids. CDR3 loop: CASSTDRRTEAFF. The DNA of the CDR3 is TGTGCCAGCAGTACCGACAGGCGTACTGAAGCTTTCTTT.

This clonotype was seen at least ten times. V is TRBV6-5 and J is TRBJ1-3, with D possibly being TRBD1 (5 bases). In germline, CDR1 is MNHEY, CDR2 SVGAGI. Trimming cost V 0 bases and J 0 bases, with 6 bases left between them. The CDR3 is made up of 15 amino acids. The DNA for the CDR3 is TGTGCCAGCAGTTACTCGGGGCGCTCTGGAAACACCATATATTTT. Translated, it gives CASSYSGRSGNTIYF.

In the case of this clonotype: At one end, the junction sequence differs from germline, possibly due to a read error. The V gene is TRBV6-2 or TRBV6-3, the J gene TRBJ1-6, with a tentative D call TRBD1 (5 bases). The germline CDR1 and CDR2 sequences are MNHEY and SVGEGT. The CDR3 has 16 amino acids. This CDR3 is CASRNGGAGNNSLLHF. The CDR3 DNA sequence: TGTGCCAGCAGAAACGGAGGGGCCGGGAATAATTCACTCCTCCACTTT.